Below, 16 T cell receptor beta chains from the same sample are listed, as sequenced in a study of cytomegalovirus exposure and HLA in healthy donors. Here immunoSEQ multiplex PCR was the method, and the copy in TCRdb shows in-frame clones only, minus some. The table records 100,000 to 150,000 clones, 75% to 90% of them present only once. The material sequenced was PBMCs. The receptors derive from a woman between 18 and 29 years old in good health and CMV-seronegative.

The genes are TRBV19 and TRBJ1-1; D not resolved. CDR1 and CDR2 from the germline V gene are LNHDA and SQIVND (reference sequence). The CDR3 is made up of 15 amino acids. Trimming took 4 bases from V and 6 from J, leaving 18 bases between them. The CDR3 nucleotides are TGTGCCAGTAGTAAACTTCCACTTCCAACGCCTGAAGCTTTCTTT. Translated: CASSKLPLPTPEAFF. Supplemented by reference TRBV19 and TRBJ1-1, the full variable domain reads DGGITQSPKYLFRKEGQNVTLSCEQNLNHDAMYWYRQDPGQGLRLIYYSQIVNDFQKGDIAEGYSVSREKKESFPLTVTSAQKNPTAFYLCASSKLPLPTPEAFFGQGTRLTVV.

On this clone: At one of its ends the junction is not consistent with the germline gene, which may arise from a read error. The chain has TRBV19 and TRBJ2-2; TRBD1 aligns across 10 bases. Germline loops: CDR1 LNHDA, CDR2 SQIVND (reference sequence). The length of the CDR3 is 15 residues. As DNA, the CDR3 is TGTGCCAGTAGGAAGGGACAGGGGAACGCCGGGGAGCTGTTTTTT. It specifies CASRKGQGNAGELFF.

The chain links TRBV19 to TRBJ2-7; 10 positions match TRBD2. CDR3 length: 14 residues. Germline V CDR1 and CDR2: LNHDA, SQIVND (reference sequence). Trimming removed 5 bases from V and 4 bases from J; junction bases left unmatched: 5. The CDR3 loop is CASSFSGGTYEQYF. CDR3 sequence (DNA): TGTGCCAGTAGTTTTAGCGGGGGGACATACGAGCAGTACTTC.

The chain is built from TRBV5-6 and TRBJ2-1, with TRBD2 matching 8 bases. Trimming at V came to 1 base and at J to 7 bases, leaving 13 bases not matched to a gene. In germline, CDR1 is SGHDT, CDR2 YYEEEE. This CDR3 is built from 17 residues. CDR3 sequence: CASSLFPGGPRLNEQFF. The CDR3 DNA follows: TGTGCCAGCAGCTTGTTCCCGGGGGGGCCGAGGTTGAATGAGCAGTTCTTC.

The chain links TRBV7-3 to TRBJ2-7; 10 bases agree with TRBD1. V lost 6 bases, J lost 3 bases, and 11 bases stayed unmatched. The CDR3 runs 16 residues. Germline CDR1 and CDR2: SGHTA and FQGTGA. CDR3 region: CASSPAPGQGIYEQYF. In nucleotides, the CDR3 is TGTGCCAGCAGTCCAGCCCCGGGACAGGGGATCTACGAGCAGTACTTC.

The V gene is TRBV5-6, the J gene TRBJ2-1; possible D gene TRBD1, 5 bases. CDR3 length equals 15 residues. V gave up 0 bases and J gave up 1 base, with 8 bases separating them. The germline gives CDR1 SGHDT, CDR2 YYEEEE. The CDR3 region is CASSLDRRSYNEQFF. Here the CDR3 DNA reads TGTGCCAGCAGCTTGGACAGGCGGTCCTACAATGAGCAGTTCTTC.

The chain is built from TRBV7-8 and TRBJ1-5; D is unresolved. V was trimmed by 4 bases and J by 5 bases, leaving 15 bases between them. This CDR3 comprises 15 residues. The germline V gene has CDR1 SGHVS and CDR2 FQNEAQ. CDR3 region: CASSSGRNRHQPQHF. CDR3 in DNA: TGTGCCAGCAGCTCAGGCCGGAACCGACATCAGCCCCAGCATTTT. Looking up the rest from reference TRBV7-8 and TRBJ1-5 gives the full variable domain: GAGVSQSPRYKVAKRGQDVALRCDPISGHVSLFWYQQALGQGPEFLTYFQNEAQLDKSGLPSDRFFAERPEGSVSTLKIQRTQQEDSAVYLCASSSGRNRHQPQHFGDGTRLSIL.

This rearrangement joins TRBV7-9 to TRBJ1-4, with D possibly matching TRBD1 (5 bases). Trimming pared 5 bases from V and 3 bases from J, leaving 22 bases between. This CDR3 comprises 18 residues. Germline CDR1 reads SEHNR; CDR2 reads FQNEAQ (reference sequence). The CDR3 sequence is CASSNSGNRGAANEKLFF. The CDR3 nucleotides are TGTGCCAGCAGCAACAGCGGGAATAGAGGGGCGGCTAATGAAAAACTGTTTTTT.

This clone was observed a single time. This chain connects TRBV5-8 to TRBJ1-5; perhaps TRBD1 as D (5 bases). CDR1 and CDR2 from the germline V gene are SGHTS and YDEGEE. CDR3 size: 14 residues. Between the trimmed V and J ends, which lost 6 bases and 6 bases, there was a span of 16 bases. This CDR3 is CASTPVQGSQPQHF. CDR3 in DNA: TGTGCCAGCACCCCTGTGCAGGGCAGTCAGCCCCAGCATTTT.

The J gene is TRBJ2-1, the V gene TRBV7-3, with TRBD1 identical over 8 bases. V gave up 5 bases and J gave up 8 bases; unmatched junction bases: 14. Germline-derived CDR1 and CDR2 are SGHTA and FQGTGA. The CDR3 is made up of 16 amino acids. Here the CDR3 reads CASSIAGTGFWDEQFF. The CDR3 DNA is TGTGCCAGCAGCATCGCCGGGACAGGATTTTGGGATGAGCAGTTCTTC.

The chain couples TRBV7-3 to TRBJ2-1, with 11 positions matching TRBD2. J gave up 3 bases and V 2 bases, and 6 bases lay outside the gene matches. The CDR3 contains 17 residues. Germline CDR1 reads SGHTA; CDR2 reads FQGTGA. The CDR3 loop reads CASSLLGTSGGYNEQFF. In nucleotides, the CDR3 is TGTGCCAGCAGCTTACTGGGAACTAGCGGGGGCTACAATGAGCAGTTCTTC.

This chain uses TRBV27 with TRBJ2-7; a weak D match, TRBD1 (5 bases). Between the trimmed V and J ends, which lost 3 bases and 0 bases, there was a span of 6 bases. The germline gives CDR1 MNHEY, CDR2 SMNVEV (reference sequence). This CDR3 has 13 residues. The CDR3 loop reads CASSFGASYEQYF. The CDR3 bases are TGTGCCAGCAGTTTTGGGGCCTCCTACGAGCAGTACTTC.

The V call is TRBV10-3, the J call TRBJ1-5; D may be TRBD1 (5 bases). Germline assignment: CDR1 ENHRY and CDR2 SYGVKD. Trimming stripped 10 bases from V and 1 base from J, with 14 bases between. The CDR3 consists of 14 residues. Here the CDR3 reads CATSWGTSNQPQHF. The CDR3 DNA follows: TGTGCCACATCATGGGGCACCAGCAATCAGCCCCAGCATTTT.

The chain employs TRBV10-3 and TRBJ1-3, with D perhaps TRBD1 (5 bases). Trimming stripped 7 bases from V and 1 base from J, with 14 bases between. The CDR3 loop spans 15 amino acids. From germline, CDR1 is ENHRY and CDR2 SYGVKD. This CDR3 is CAITNPGDSGNTIYF. CDR3 bases: TGTGCCATCACGAACCCGGGGGATTCTGGAAACACCATATATTTT.

J is TRBJ2-3 and V is TRBV5-1; D ambiguous. Trimming stripped 5 bases from V and 3 bases from J, with 13 bases between. Germline CDR1 and CDR2: SGHRS and YFSETQ. The CDR3 runs 14 residues. Here the CDR3 DNA reads TGCGCCAGCAGGCCCGGCGAGGAAACAGATACGCAGTATTTT. Its translation: CASRPGEETDTQYF.

The V gene is TRBV5-1, the J gene TRBJ1-2, with 11 bases matching TRBD1. With 5 bases clipped from V and 4 bases from J, the junction kept 4 bases outside the gene matches. The CDR3 loop spans 14 amino acids. Germline V lookup: CDR1 SGHRS, CDR2 YFSETQ. The CDR3 spells CASSPGTGGYGYTF. The CDR3 DNA is TGCGCCAGCAGTCCCGGGACAGGGGGCTATGGCTACACCTTC.